Presented here are 3 T cell receptor beta chains from one specimen sequenced in a study of blood T cell repertoires in COVID-19. The protocol was immunoSEQ multiplex PCR, while the TCRdb copy is restricted to in-frame clones and leaves out a portion. Of under 300,000 clones in the sample, roughly 90% were seen once. Sequenced material: PBMCs or T cells enriched from blood (not recorded which). These TCRs come from a woman in her forties or fifties who had recovered from COVID-19.

The chain combines TRBV18 with TRBJ1-1; possible D gene TRBD1, 6 bases. V was clipped by 5 bases and J by 0 bases, with 10 bases between them. Germline V gene lookup returns CDR1 KGHSH and CDR2 LQKENI. This CDR3 has 14 residues. CDR3 bases: TGTGCCAGCTCAGGGGGACACTTGAACACTGAAGCTTTCTTT. This translates into CASSGGHLNTEAFF.

The chain carries TRBV11-2 and TRBJ1-4; the D is unclear. Looked up from germline, CDR1 is SGHAT and CDR2 is FQNNGV. Trimming pared 1 base from V and 6 bases from J, leaving 6 bases between. The length of the CDR3 is 13 residues. The CDR3 spells CASSLGGYEKLFF. As DNA, the CDR3 is TGTGCCAGCAGCTTAGGAGGTTATGAAAAACTGTTTTTT.

The rearrangement joins TRBV6-2 or TRBV6-3 to TRBJ1-3; TRBD1 agrees at 12 bases. CDR3 size: 19 residues. The germline V gene has CDR1 MNHEY and CDR2 SVGEGT. The junction had 8 bases not matched to a gene; V was cut back by 2 bases and J by 0 bases. CDR3 in DNA: TGTGCCAGCAGTTACGCCGGGACAGGGGGCGACCTCTCTGGAAACACCATATATTTT. Translating it yields CASSYAGTGGDLSGNTIYF.